This T cell receptor (beta chain) was obtained from a study of early T cells in non-severe SARS-CoV-2 infection. Turning to the study itself: Unsorted whole-blood RNA was sequenced in bulk, leaving chains unpaired. Broader study findings: VDJdb matches were skewed toward anti-spike CD8 T cell responses.

Tagging with unique molecular identifiers was applied to individual cDNA molecules. TCRdb itself ran the 5' RACE reads through MiXCR, one entry per CDR3 protein. The sample includes roughly 45,000 distinct CDR3 sequences, roughly 10% of them seen just once. The V gene lost 1 base and the J gene lost 4 bases, with 18 bases spanning the gap. Germline assignment: CDR1 SGHTA and CDR2 FQGTGA. This CDR3 spans 17 amino acids. This clonotype was counted many times. Its antigen is still unknown. The source is an adult who was a healthcare worker with PCR-confirmed SARS-CoV-2 infection or an uninfected control (not recorded which). The rearrangement joins TRBV7-3 to TRBJ2-3; D is possibly TRBD1 or TRBD2 (5 bases each). Sequencing was performed on whole blood. CDR3 nucleotide sequence: TGTGCCAGCAGCTTAATTGGGGGTCCAGTTGGTGCAGATACGCAGTATTTT. Its translation is CASSLIGGPVGADTQYF.